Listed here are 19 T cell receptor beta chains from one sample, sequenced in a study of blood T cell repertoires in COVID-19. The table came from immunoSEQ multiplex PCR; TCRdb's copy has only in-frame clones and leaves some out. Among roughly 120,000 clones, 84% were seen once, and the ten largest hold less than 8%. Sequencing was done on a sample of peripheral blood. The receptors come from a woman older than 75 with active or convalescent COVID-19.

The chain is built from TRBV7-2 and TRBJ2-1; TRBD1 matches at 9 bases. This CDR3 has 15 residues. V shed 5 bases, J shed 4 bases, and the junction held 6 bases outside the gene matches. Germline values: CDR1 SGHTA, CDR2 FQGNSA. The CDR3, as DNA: TGTGCCAGCAGCCCCGACAGGGGGAGATACAATGAGCAGTTCTTC. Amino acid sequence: CASSPDRGRYNEQFF. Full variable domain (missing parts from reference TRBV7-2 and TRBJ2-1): GAGVSQSPSNKVTEKGKDVELRCDPISGHTALYWYRQSLGQGLEFLIYFQGNSAPDKSGLPSDRFSAERTGGSVSTLTIQRTQQEDSAVYLCASSPDRGRYNEQFFGPGTRLTVL.

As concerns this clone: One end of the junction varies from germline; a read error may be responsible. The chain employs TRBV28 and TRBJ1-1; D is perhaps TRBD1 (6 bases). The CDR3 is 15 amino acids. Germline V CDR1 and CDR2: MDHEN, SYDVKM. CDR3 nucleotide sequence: TGTGCCAGCAGGTTATGGGGGCAGGTTCGGACTGAAGCTTTCTTT. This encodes CASRLWGQVRTEAFF.

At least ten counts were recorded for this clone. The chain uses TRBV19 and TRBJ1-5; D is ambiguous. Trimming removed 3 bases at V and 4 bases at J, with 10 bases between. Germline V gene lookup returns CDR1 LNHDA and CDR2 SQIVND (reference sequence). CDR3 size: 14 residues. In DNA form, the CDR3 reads TGTGCCAGTAGTATTGGTGTTCAGAATCAGCCCCAGCATTTT. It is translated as CASSIGVQNQPQHF.

The CDR3 nucleotides read TGTGCCAGCAGCTCCGGGACAAATAACACCGGGGAGCTGTTTTTT. Protein: CASSSGTNNTGELFF. The chain has TRBV7-9 and TRBJ2-2; weak D call: TRBD1 (6 bases). The CDR3 is 15 residues long. Germline-derived CDR1 and CDR2 are SEHNR and FQNEAQ (reference sequence). Trimming pared 4 bases from V and 2 bases from J, leaving 11 bases between.

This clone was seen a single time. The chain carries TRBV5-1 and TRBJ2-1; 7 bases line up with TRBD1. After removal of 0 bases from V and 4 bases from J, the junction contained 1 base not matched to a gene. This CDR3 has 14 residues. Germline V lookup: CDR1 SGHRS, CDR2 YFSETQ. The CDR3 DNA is TGCGCCAGCAGCTTGGGGGACAGATACAATGAGCAGTTCTTC. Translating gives CASSLGDRYNEQFF. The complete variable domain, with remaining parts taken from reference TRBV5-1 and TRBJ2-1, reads KAGVTQTPRYLIKTRGQQVTLSCSPISGHRSVSWYQQTPGQGLQFLFEYFSETQRNKGNFPGRFSGRQFSNSRSEMNVSTLELGDSALYLCASSLGDRYNEQFFGPGTRLTVL.

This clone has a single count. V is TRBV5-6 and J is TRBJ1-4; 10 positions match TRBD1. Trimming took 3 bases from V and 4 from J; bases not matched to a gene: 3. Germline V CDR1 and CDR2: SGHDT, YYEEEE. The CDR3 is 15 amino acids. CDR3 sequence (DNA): TGTGCCAGCAGCTCCCGGACAGGGGGTAATGAAAAACTGTTTTTT. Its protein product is CASSSRTGGNEKLFF.

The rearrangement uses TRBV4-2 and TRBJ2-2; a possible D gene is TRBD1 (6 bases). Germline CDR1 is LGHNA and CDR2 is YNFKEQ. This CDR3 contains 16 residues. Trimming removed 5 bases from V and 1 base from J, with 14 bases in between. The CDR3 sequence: CASSRAIQGNTGELFF. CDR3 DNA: TGTGCCAGCAGCAGGGCTATACAGGGGAACACCGGGGAGCTGTTTTTT.

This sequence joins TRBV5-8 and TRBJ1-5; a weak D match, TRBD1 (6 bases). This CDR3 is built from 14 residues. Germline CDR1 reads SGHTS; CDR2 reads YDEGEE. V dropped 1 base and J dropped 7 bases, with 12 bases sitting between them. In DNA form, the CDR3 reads TGTGCCAGCAGCTTGACCACAGGGCTCCAGCCCCAGCATTTT. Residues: CASSLTTGLQPQHF.

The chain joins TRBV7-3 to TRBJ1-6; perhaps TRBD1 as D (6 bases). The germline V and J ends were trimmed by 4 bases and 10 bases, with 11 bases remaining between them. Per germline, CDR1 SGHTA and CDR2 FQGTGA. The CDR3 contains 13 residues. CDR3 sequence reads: CASSSQGRSPLHF. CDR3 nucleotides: TGTGCCAGCAGCTCTCAGGGGCGCTCACCCCTCCACTTT.

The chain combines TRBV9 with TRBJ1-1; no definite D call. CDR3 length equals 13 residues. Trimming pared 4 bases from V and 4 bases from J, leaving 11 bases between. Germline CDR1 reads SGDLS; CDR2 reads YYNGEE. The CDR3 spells CASSPRRGTEAFF. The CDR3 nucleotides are TGTGCCAGCAGCCCCCGTCGGGGCACTGAAGCTTTCTTT. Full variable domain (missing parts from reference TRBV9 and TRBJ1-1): DSGVTQTPKHLITATGQRVTLRCSPRSGDLSVYWYQQSLDQGLQFLIQYYNGEERAKGNILERFSAQQFPDLHSELNLSSLELGDSALYFCASSPRRGTEAFFGQGTRLTVV.

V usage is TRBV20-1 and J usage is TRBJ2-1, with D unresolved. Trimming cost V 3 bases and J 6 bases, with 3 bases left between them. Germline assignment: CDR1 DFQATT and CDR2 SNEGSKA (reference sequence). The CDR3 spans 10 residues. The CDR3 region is CSASLNEQFF. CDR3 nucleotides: TGCAGTGCTAGTCTCAATGAGCAGTTCTTC.

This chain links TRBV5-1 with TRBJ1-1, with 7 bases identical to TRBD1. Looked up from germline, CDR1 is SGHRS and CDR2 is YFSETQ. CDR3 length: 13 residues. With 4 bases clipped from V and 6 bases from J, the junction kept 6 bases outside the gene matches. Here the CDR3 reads CASSAGQRAEAFF. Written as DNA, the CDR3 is TGCGCCAGCAGCGCGGGACAGCGCGCTGAAGCTTTCTTT.

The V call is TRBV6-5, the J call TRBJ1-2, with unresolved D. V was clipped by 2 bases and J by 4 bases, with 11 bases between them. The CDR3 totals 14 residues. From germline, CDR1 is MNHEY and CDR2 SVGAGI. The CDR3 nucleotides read TGTGCCAGCAGTTACGGCGGGGAGGCCTATGGCTACACCTTC. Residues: CASSYGGEAYGYTF.

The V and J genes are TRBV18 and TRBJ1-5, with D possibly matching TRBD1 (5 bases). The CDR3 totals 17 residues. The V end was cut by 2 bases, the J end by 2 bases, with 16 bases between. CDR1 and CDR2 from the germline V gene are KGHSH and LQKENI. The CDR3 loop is CASSPTAGPRGNQPQHF. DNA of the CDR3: TGTGCCAGCTCACCAACCGCCGGGCCCAGGGGCAATCAGCCCCAGCATTTT.

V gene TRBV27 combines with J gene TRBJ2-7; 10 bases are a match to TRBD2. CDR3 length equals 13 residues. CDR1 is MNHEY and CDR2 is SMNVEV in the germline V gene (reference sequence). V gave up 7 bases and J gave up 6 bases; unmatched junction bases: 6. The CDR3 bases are TGTGCCAGCAAACAAGCGGGAGGGCCCGAGCAGTACTTC. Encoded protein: CASKQAGGPEQYF.

CDR3 sequence reads: CASSTRENSYNEQFF. The DNA for the CDR3 is TGCGCCAGCAGCACCCGGGAGAACTCCTACAATGAGCAGTTCTTC. The V and J genes are TRBV4-1 and TRBJ2-1, with D tentatively TRBD2 (6 bases). The V gene lost 5 bases and the J gene lost 0 bases, with 11 bases spanning the gap. The CDR3 is made up of 15 amino acids. The germline V gene has CDR1 MGHRA and CDR2 YSYEKL.

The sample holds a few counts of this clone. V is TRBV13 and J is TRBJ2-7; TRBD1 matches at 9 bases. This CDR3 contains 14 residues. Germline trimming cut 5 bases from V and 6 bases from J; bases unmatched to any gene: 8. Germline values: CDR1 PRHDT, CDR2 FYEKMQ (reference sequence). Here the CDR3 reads CASSLRGTGREQYF. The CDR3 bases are TGTGCCAGCAGCCTGCGGGGGACAGGGCGCGAGCAGTACTTC.

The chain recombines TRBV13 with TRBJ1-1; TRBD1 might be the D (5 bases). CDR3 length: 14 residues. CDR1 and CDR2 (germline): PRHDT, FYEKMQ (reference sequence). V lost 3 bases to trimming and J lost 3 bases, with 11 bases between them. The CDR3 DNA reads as TGTGCCAGCAGCTTTTCGGGGGGTTACACTGAAGCTTTCTTT. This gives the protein CASSFSGGYTEAFF.

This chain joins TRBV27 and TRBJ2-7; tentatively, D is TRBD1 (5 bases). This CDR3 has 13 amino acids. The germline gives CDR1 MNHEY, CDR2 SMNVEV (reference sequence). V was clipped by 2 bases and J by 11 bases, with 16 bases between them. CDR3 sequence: CASSLEWGRREYF. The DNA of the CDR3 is TGTGCCAGCAGTTTAGAATGGGGCAGACGGGAGTACTTC.